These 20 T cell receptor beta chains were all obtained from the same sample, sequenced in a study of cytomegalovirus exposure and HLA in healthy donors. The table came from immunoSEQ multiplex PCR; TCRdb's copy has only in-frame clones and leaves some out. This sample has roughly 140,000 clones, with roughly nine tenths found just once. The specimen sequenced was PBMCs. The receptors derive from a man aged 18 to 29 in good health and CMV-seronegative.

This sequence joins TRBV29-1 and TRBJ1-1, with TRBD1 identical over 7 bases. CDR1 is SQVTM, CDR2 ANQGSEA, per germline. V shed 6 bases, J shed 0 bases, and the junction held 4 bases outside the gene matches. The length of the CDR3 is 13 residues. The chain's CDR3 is CSVGGQMNTEAFF. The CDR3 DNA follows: TGCAGCGTGGGGGGACAGATGAACACTGAAGCTTTCTTT.

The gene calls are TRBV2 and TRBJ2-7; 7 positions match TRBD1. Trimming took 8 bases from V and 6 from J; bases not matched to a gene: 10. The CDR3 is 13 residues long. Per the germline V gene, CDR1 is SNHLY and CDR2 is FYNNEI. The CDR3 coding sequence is TGTGCCAGCCGTCCACAGGGGTGGGGCGAGCAGTACTTC. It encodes CASRPQGWGEQYF.

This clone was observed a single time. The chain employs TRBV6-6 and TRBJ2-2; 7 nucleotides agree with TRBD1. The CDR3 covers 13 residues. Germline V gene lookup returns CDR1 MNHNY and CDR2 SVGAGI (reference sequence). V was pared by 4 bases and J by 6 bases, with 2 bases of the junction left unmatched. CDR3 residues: CASSSQGAGELFF. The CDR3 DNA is TGTGCCAGCAGTTCCCAGGGGGCCGGGGAGCTGTTTTTT.

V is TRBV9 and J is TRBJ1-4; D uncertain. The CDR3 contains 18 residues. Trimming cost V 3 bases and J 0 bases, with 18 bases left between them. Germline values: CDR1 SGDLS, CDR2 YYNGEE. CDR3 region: CASSGNPQANPTNEKLFF. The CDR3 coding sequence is TGTGCCAGCAGCGGAAATCCGCAGGCGAATCCAACTAATGAAAAACTGTTTTTT.

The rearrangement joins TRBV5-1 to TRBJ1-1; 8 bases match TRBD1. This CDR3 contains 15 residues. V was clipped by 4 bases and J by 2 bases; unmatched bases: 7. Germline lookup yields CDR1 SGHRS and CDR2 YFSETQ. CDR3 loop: CASSQQGGINTEAFF. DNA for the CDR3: TGCGCCAGCAGCCAACAGGGGGGGATCAACACTGAAGCTTTCTTT.

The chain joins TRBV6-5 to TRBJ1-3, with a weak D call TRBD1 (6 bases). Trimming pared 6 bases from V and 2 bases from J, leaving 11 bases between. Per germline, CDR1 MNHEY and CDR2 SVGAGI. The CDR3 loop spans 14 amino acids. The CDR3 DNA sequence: TGTGCCAGCAGGCCTACAGGGCCTGGAAACACCATATATTTT. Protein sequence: CASRPTGPGNTIYF.

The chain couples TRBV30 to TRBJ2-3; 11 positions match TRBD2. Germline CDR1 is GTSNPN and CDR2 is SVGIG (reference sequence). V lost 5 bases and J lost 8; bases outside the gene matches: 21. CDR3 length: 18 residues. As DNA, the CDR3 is TGTGCCTGGCATCAAAAAAGCCTGACTAGCGGGGTTCAAGGTACGCAGTATTTT. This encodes CAWHQKSLTSGVQGTQYF.

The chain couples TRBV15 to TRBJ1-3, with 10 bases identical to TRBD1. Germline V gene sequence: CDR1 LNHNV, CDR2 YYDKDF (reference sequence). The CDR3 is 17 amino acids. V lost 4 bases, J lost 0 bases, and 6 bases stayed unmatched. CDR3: CATSMDRGFPSGNTIYF. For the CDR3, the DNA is TGTGCCACCAGCATGGACAGGGGGTTCCCCTCTGGAAACACCATATATTTT.

The CDR3 reads CAWKNSGLAGETQYF. CDR3 DNA: TGTGCCTGGAAAAATTCCGGACTAGCGGGAGAGACCCAGTACTTC. This chain connects TRBV30 to TRBJ2-5; 11 bases align to TRBD2. The trim removed 4 bases at V and 4 bases at J, leaving 8 bases unmatched. Germline lookup yields CDR1 GTSNPN and CDR2 SVGIG (reference sequence). This CDR3 is built from 15 residues. The variable domain in full, with the rest retrieved from reference TRBV30 and TRBJ2-5, is SQTIHQWPATLVQPVGSPLSLECTVEGTSNPNLYWYRQAAGRGLQLLFYSVGIGQISSEVPQNLSASRPQDRQFILSSKKLLLSDSGFYLCAWKNSGLAGETQYFGPGTRLLVL.

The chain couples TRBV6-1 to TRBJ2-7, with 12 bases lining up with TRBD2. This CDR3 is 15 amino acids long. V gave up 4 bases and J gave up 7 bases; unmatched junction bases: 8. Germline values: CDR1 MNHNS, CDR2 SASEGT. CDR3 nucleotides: TGTGCCAGCAGTGCGACCCTAGCGGGAGGGCGGGAGCAGTACGTC. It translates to CASSATLAGGREQYV.

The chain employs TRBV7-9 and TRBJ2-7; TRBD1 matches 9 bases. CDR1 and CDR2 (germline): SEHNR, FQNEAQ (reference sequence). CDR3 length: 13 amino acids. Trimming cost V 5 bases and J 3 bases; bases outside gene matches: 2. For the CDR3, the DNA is TGTGCCAGCAGCCCGGACAGGGGCTACGAGCAGTACTTC. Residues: CASSPDRGYEQYF.

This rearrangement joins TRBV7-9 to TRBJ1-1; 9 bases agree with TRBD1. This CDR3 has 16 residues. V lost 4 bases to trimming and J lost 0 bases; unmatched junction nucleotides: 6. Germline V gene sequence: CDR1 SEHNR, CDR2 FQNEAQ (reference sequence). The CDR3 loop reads CASSSTGGPMNTEAFF. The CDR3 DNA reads TGTGCCAGCAGCTCAACAGGGGGCCCGATGAACACTGAAGCTTTCTTT.

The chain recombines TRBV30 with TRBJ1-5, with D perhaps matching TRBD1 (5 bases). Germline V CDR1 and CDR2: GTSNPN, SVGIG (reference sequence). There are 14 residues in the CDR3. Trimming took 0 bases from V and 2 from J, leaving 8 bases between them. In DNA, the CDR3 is TGTGCCTGGAGTGTAAGCAGGGGCAATCAGCCCCAGCATTTT. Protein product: CAWSVSRGNQPQHF.

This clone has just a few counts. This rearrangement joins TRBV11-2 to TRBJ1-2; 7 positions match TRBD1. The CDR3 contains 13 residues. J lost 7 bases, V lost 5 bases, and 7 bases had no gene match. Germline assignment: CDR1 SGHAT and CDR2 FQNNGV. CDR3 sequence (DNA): TGTGCCAGCAGCGCAGGAGGGGGCGTTGGCTACACCTTC. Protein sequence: CASSAGGGVGYTF.

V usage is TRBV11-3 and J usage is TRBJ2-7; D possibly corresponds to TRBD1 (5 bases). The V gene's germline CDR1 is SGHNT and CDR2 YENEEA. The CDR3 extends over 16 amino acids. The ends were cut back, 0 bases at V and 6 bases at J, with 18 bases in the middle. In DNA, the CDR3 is TGTGCCAGCAGCTTAGATTCTGGCAGGGCCTCGTCCGAGCAGTACGTC. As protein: CASSLDSGRASSEQYV.

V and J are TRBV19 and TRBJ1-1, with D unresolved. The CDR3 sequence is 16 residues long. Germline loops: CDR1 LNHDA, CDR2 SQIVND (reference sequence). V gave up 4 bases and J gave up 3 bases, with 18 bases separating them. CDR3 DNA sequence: TGTGCCAGTAGTACCCACAAACAGTCGTTGGACACTGAAGCTTTCTTT. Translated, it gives CASSTHKQSLDTEAFF.

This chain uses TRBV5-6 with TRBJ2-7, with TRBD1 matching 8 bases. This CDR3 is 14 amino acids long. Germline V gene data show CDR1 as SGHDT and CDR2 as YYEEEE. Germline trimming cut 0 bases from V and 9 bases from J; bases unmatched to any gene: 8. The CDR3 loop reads CASSLGGQGVRQYF. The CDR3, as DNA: TGTGCCAGCAGCTTGGGTGGACAGGGTGTACGGCAGTACTTC.

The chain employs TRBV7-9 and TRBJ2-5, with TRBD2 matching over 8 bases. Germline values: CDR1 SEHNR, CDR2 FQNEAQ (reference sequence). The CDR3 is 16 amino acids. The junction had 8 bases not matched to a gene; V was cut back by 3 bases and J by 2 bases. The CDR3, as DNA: TGTGCCAGCAGCTTTCCAACGGGGGGGCTTCAAGAGACCCAGTACTTC. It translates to CASSFPTGGLQETQYF.

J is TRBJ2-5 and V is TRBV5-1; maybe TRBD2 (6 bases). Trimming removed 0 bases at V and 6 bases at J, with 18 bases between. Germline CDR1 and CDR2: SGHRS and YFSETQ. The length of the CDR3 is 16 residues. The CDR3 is CASSLGGGGTIKTQYF. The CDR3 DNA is TGCGCCAGCAGCTTGGGGGGAGGAGGGACCATCAAGACCCAGTACTTC.

In DNA, the CDR3 is TGTGCCATCAGTGACGTGGGCCCGGGACAGGGATCCCATGAGCAGTTCTTC. Its protein is CAISDVGPGQGSHEQFF. This chain links TRBV10-3 with TRBJ2-1; TRBD1 matches 9 bases. Germline V gene sequence: CDR1 ENHRY, CDR2 SYGVKD. The junction had 14 bases not matched to a gene; V was cut back by 3 bases and J by 8 bases. The CDR3 extends over 17 amino acids.